This T cell receptor beta chain is from a study of blood T cell repertoires in COVID-19. At the level of the study: PBMCs, B-cell-depleted T cells, or T cells provided the cDNA or gDNA that made up the material.

Between the trimmed V and J ends, which lost 2 bases and 1 base, there was a span of 9 bases. From germline, CDR1 is LGHDT and CDR2 YNNKEL (reference sequence). The CDR3 has 14 residues. Measured with immunoSEQ multiplex PCR; TCRdb has only the in-frame clones, and not every one. This table has 200,000 or so clones, about 88% appearing once. The rearrangement links TRBV3-1 (or the pseudogene TRBV3-2) to TRBJ2-7; D is unresolved. The receptor was isolated from a man in his fifties who had recovered from COVID-19. Sample: peripheral blood. The CDR3 loop reads CASSQILTSYEQYF. CDR3 sequence (DNA): TGTGCCAGCAGCCAAATTCTCACTTCCTACGAGCAGTACTTC.